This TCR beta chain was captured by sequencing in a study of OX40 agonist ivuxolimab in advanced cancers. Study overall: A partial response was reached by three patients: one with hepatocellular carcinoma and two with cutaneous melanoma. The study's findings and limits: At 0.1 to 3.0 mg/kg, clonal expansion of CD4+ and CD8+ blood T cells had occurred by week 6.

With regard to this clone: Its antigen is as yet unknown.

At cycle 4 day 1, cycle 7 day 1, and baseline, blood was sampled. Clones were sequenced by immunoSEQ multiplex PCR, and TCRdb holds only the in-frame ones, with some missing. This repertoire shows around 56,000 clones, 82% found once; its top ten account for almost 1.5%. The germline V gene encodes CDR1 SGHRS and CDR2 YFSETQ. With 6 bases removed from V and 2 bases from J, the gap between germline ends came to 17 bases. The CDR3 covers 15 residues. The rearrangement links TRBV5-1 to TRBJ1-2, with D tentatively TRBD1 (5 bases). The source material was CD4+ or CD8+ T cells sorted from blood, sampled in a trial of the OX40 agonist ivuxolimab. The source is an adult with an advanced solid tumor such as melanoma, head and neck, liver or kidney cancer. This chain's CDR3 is CASTISFGANYGYTF. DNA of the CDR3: TGCGCCAGCACCATAAGCTTCGGGGCCAACTATGGCTACACCTTC.